The following is a TCR beta chain sequence with its context. This clonotype was counted many times. Its antigen is still unknown. Base quality data are lacking; no much larger clone is found one base away. These data belong to a study of patients and donors after allogeneic stem cell transplantation (TCRdb year 2020). Libraries were prepared through RT-PCR. Sequencing relied on a NextSeq 550. Using fastp at Q25 and MiXCR, TCRdb reprocessed the public reads and kept productive beta chains. Rows are unified per CDR3 protein, each entry keeping the most common DNA and genes. The sample table lists about 230,000 distinct CDR3 sequences, roughly an eighth of them with a count of one. The ten largest clones represent more than 9% of the sample. Counted from cysteine to phenylalanine, this CDR3 has 14 amino acids. CDR3 DNA is the only sequence kept; it has 42 bases, read in frame from the first base. A distance of 14 bases separates the germline ends of V and J, which lose 5 bases and 4 bases respectively. Via the germline V gene, CDR1 is MNHNS and CDR2 SASEGT.

The sample consisted of blood, either unsorted or a sorted T cell fraction (not recorded which). Recombination joined TRBV6-1 with TRBJ1-2; a tentative D call is TRBD1 (6 bases match). The receptor was isolated from a human donor who was either an allogeneic HSCT recipient or a stem cell or donor lymphocyte infusion donor (not recorded which). It is not recorded whose cells these are; they may come from a transplant donor. The base sequence is TGTGCCAGCAGTCTTCCAATGACAGGCTATGGCTACACCTTC. It encodes CASSLPMTGYGYTF.